The T cell receptor beta chain described here comes from a study of blood T cell repertoires in COVID-19. Overall study: From T cells, B-cell-depleted T cells, or PBMCs came the material, which was cDNA or gDNA.

V dropped 5 bases and J dropped 5; count of bases not matched to a gene: 6. The CDR3 runs to 16 residues. The germline CDR1 and CDR2 sequences are LGHDT and YNNKEL (reference sequence). Profiling relied on immunoSEQ multiplex PCR, and the TCRdb table lists in-frame clones only, not all of them. The table lists around 470,000 clones, 90% of them singletons. Participant age was about 18 to 89 years, and participants resided in about two dozen US areas. Participants reported their clinical history, and cohort assignment relied on those reports. The specimen was PBMCs or T cells enriched from blood (not recorded which). The chain links TRBV3-1 (or the pseudogene TRBV3-2) to TRBJ2-3; 14 positions agree with TRBD2. This clonotype originated in a young man who had recovered from COVID-19. CDR3 DNA: TGTGCCAGCAGCACGACTAGCGGGGGGGCCAGAGATACGCAGTATTTT. It encodes CASSTTSGGARDTQYF.